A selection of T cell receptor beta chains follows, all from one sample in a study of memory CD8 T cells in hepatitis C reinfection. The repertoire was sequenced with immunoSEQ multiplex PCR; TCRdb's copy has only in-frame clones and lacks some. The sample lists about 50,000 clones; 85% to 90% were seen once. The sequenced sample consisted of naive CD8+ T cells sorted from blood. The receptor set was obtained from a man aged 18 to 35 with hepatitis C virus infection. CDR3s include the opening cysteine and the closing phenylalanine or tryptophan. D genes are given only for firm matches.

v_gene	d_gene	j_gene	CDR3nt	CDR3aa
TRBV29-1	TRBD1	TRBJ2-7	TGCAGCGTTGAAGGGACAGGAGACTACGAGCAGTACTTC	CSVEGTGDYEQYF
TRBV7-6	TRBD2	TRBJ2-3	TGTGCCAGCAGCTTCAACATAGCGGGAGGAGGGGCAGATACGCAGTATTTT	CASSFNIAGGGADTQYF
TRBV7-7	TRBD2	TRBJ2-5	TGTGCCAGCAGCCCCCGGACTAGCGGGGTGGAGACCCAGTACTTC	CASSPRTSGVETQYF
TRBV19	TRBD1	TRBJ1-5	TGTGCCAGTAGTATACAGGGACAGGGATTACGGCAGCCCCAGCATTTT	CASSIQGQGLRQPQHF
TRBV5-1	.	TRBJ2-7	TGCGCCAGCAGCTTGCGAGAACAGGGCTACGAGCAGTACTTC	CASSLREQGYEQYF
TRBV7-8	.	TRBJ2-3	TGTGCCAGCAGCTTCAGGGGGGGCACAGATACGCAGTATTTT	CASSFRGGTDTQYF
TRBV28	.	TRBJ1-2	TGTGCCAGCAGTTTATCAGGGGCCGCCTACCCTAACTATGGCTACACCTTC	CASSLSGAAYPNYGYTF
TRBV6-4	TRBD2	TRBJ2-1	TGTGCCAGCAGTGAGTCCGAGGTCGGGCGGGAGCGCCCCAGTGAGCAGTTCTTC	CASSESEVGRERPSEQFF
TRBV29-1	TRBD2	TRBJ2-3	TGCAGCGTGGTGCTAGCGGGAGTTACAGATACGCAGTATTTT	CSVVLAGVTDTQYF
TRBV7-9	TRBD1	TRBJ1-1	TGTGCCAGCAGCTCCAGGGACAGGGGGCTCATGAACACTGAAGCTTTCTTT	CASSSRDRGLMNTEAFF
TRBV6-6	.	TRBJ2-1	TGTGCCAGCAGCCAACGGGGTGGCCCCTACAATGAGCAGTTCTTC	CASSQRGGPYNEQFF
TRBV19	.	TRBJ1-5	TGTGCCAGTAGTATGGCGGGGGGTAGCAATCAGCCCCAGCATTTT	CASSMAGGSNQPQHF
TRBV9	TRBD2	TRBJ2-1	TGTGCCAGCGATCGGAGCGGGGTATCGAATGAGCAGTTCTTC	CASDRSGVSNEQFF
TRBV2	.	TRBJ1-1	TGTGCCAGCAGTGATAACAGTATTAACACTGAAGCTTTCTTT	CASSDNSINTEAFF
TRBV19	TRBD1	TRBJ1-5	TGTGCCAGTAGTCGCGCGACAGGGGGCCTTGGGCAGCCCCAGCATTTT	CASSRATGGLGQPQHF
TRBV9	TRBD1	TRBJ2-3	TGTGCCAGCAGCCCCGAGGGGGGACAGGGCACAGATACGCAGTATTTT	CASSPEGGQGTDTQYF
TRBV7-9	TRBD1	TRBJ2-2	TGTGCCAGCAGCTCTTCCCGGACAGGGGGCAACACCGGGGAGCTGTTTTTT	CASSSSRTGGNTGELFF
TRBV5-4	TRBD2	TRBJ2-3	TGTGCCAGCAGCCGATGGGTGGCGGGAGGAGACGATACGCAGTATTTT	CASSRWVAGGDDTQYF
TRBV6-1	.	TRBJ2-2	TGTGCCAGCAGGGTACAGGGAGGGGGCACCGGGGAGCTGTTTTTT	CASRVQGGGTGELFF
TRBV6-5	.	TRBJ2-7	TGTGCCAGCAGCTCACACTACGAGCAGTACTTC	CASSSHYEQYF
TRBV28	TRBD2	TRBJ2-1	TGTGCCAGCAGTTTACCTAGCGGGGACTCCTACAATGAGCAGTTCTTC	CASSLPSGDSYNEQFF
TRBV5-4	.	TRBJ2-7	TGTGCCAGCAGCTTAGGGGTTGGTACCTACGAGCAGTACTTC	CASSLGVGTYEQYF
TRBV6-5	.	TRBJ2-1	TGTGCCAGCAGTTACATGAGGGTCTACAATGAGCAGTTCTTC	CASSYMRVYNEQFF
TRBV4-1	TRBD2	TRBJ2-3	TGCGCCAGCAGCCAAGTGGGGCTAGCGGGGTTCACAGATACGCAGTATTTT	CASSQVGLAGFTDTQYF
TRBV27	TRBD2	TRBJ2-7	TGTGCCAGCAGTTCTTTCGGGGGGGGCATCGACGAGCAGTACTTC	CASSSFGGGIDEQYF
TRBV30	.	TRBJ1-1	TGTGCCTGGCAGGGTGACACTGAAGCTTTCTTT	CAWQGDTEAFF
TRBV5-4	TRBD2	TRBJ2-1	TGTGCCAGCAGCCCCGGAGGCGGGAGCTACAATGAGCAGTTCTTC	CASSPGGGSYNEQFF
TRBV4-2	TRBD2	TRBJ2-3	TGTGCCAGCAGCCAAGAGGGCCCGGGACTAGACGGTCGAGATACGCAGTATTTT	CASSQEGPGLDGRDTQYF
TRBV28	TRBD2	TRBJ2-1	TGTGCCAGCAGTTCACCGAGTACCGGGGCTAGCGGGTTCTCCTACAATGAGCAGTTCTTC	CASSSPSTGASGFSYNEQFF
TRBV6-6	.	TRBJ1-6	TGTGCCAGCAGTTACTCGCGGGAAGTTTCGTATTCACCCCTCCACTTT	CASSYSREVSYSPLHF
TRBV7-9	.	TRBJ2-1	TGTGCCAGCAGCTTAGCTGAGAATGAGCAGTTCTTC	CASSLAENEQFF
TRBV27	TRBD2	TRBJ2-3	TGTGCCAGCAGTTTATCACTAGCGGGAGGGCAGACAGATACGCAGTATTTT	CASSLSLAGGQTDTQYF
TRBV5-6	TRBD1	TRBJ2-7	TGTGCCAGCAGCCTTATCGGGACAGGGGGCTACGAGCAGTACTTC	CASSLIGTGGYEQYF
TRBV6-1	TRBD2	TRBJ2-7	TGTGCCAGCAGTGCCAGCTTCATTCTAGCGGGTGGCCTTGAGCAGTACTTC	CASSASFILAGGLEQYF
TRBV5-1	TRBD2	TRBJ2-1	TGCGCCAGCAGCTTAGCGGGAGTCGGCAATGAGCAGTTCTTC	CASSLAGVGNEQFF
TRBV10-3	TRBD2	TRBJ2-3	TGTGCCATCAGTGAGTCCGCGGGGGGGCGGTCAGATACGCAGTATTTT	CAISESAGGRSDTQYF
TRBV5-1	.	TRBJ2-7	TGCGCCAGCAGCCTCGTCACCGGGACTTCCTACGAGCAGTACTTC	CASSLVTGTSYEQYF
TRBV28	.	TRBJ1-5	TGTGCCAGCAGCTTAGATTCCGGGTGGAATCAGCCCCAGCATTTT	CASSLDSGWNQPQHF
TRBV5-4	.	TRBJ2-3	TGTGCCAGCAGCTTAGCCGTTGATACGCAGTATTTT	CASSLAVDTQYF
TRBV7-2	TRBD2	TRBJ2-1	TGTGCCAGCAGCTTACGGGGGGGCGGGTACAATGAGCAGTTCTTC	CASSLRGGGYNEQFF
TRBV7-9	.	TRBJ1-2	TGTGCCAGCAGCGGGAGCCCAGACCCTAACTATGGCTACACCTTC	CASSGSPDPNYGYTF
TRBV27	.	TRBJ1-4	TGTGCCAGCAGTTTCCGCCGGGAGGGAAAACTGTTTTTT	CASSFRREGKLFF